The following is a T cell receptor beta chain sequence with its context. Its antigen has not been determined. A single base separates this from a much larger clone, so it may be a read error. Per the germline V gene, SQVTM is the CDR1 and ANQGSEA is the CDR2. The CDR3 runs 12 residues from the cysteine to the phenylalanine. Only the CDR3 part of the read is kept: 36 bases, read in frame from the first base. V is clipped by 7 bases and J by 8 bases, and the sequence between their germline boundaries is 16 bases long. This sample was included in a study of tumor-infiltrating lymphocytes in primary liver carcinoma (dated by TCRdb to 2016 to 2017). With respect to the entire study: Surgical resection was performed in China between late 2015 and early 2016 on five or six patients with histopathologically diagnosed primary liver carcinoma. The study combined TCRbeta repertoire sequencing, expression microarrays and whole-exome sequencing across five regions of each liver tumor, with adjacent normal tissue and blood. Repertoires from technical replicates were highly reproducible, with mean shared-clone rates near 0.89 and correlation coefficients above 0.98. A total of roughly 35 specimens from 5 patients went through TCRbeta repertoire sequencing, namely 25 tumor regions, 5 adjacent noncancerous liver tissues and 5 peripheral blood samples. Each sample produced about 3.5 to 7.13 million productive TCRbeta reads, and read depth showed no significant difference between tissue types. Of the five patients (three men and two women, aged 30 to 69 years), four had hepatocellular carcinoma and one had combined HCC and intrahepatic cholangiocarcinoma. The five patients had tumors staged T1-T3 N0M0, with maximum diameters ranging from about 4.2 to 11 cm.

Blood RNA was extracted from unsorted whole blood using TRIzol reagent, and germline DNA was obtained with the DNeasy Blood & Tissue kit. Chronic HBV infection was present in the patients, and the patients were treatment-naive at sampling. Before surgery, approximately 3.6 milliliters of peripheral blood were drawn into K2EDTA tubes. The study at large found these results: Bulk unsorted samples precluded comparing CD4+ and CD8+ T cell repertoires. Pairs of tumor regions showed greater repertoire overlap (mean 36%) than tumor-adjacent pairs (roughly 17%) or tumor-blood pairs (roughly 14%), which is consistent with antigen-driven expansion. Only 4 or 5 patients were included in the study, and the authors note that the findings should be validated in a larger study. The top 250 clones made up a significantly larger repertoire fraction in tumors than in blood (p = 0.039). Only the TCR beta chain was sequenced, which likely underestimates true repertoire diversity because unpaired alpha chains were not captured.

A constant-region primer and ProtoScript II reverse transcriptase were used to reverse-transcribe TCRbeta-specific cDNA from about 530 ng total RNA. TCRbeta libraries were built with three nested multiplex PCR rounds, a slightly modified ARM-PCR procedure. Each of the first two PCR rounds ran for approximately 10 cycles and used multiplex TRBV1-TRBV30 forward primers together with a Cbeta reverse primer. A final 25-cycle PCR with Deep VentR polymerase added sample barcodes and Illumina adapters. Amplicons of 200-500 bp were gel-purified with a QIAquick gel extraction kit before sequencing. The TCRbeta amplicons were sequenced with 250-bp paired-end reads on an Illumina HiSeq 2500. Regarding the original processing steps: Quality trimming of reads was performed with Trimmomatic v0.33, and paired reads were merged with FLASH v1.2.11 so that full CDR3 sequences could be recovered. V, D and J germline segments were assigned to the rearranged TCRbeta sequences using MiGEC v1.2.1b. VDJtools v1.0.0 computed clonotype statistics and Shannon-Wiener diversity indices. Except for diversity analysis, only each sample's 250 most abundant clonotypes were used in subsequent analyses to reduce sampling bias. Through fastp at Q25 and MiXCR, TCRdb rebuilt clones from the public reads, retaining in-frame beta chains. Identical CDR3 protein sequences are pooled into one entry, listed with their most common genes and DNA. The V and J calls were determined by TCRdb, not by the authors. The sample contains 150,000 to 200,000 distinct CDR3 sequences, about 60% of them found a single time. The ten largest account for 72% of the sample.

The chain links TRBV29-1 with TRBJ2-3; the best D guess is TRBD2, with 6 bases matching. Sequenced material: peripheral blood. The clonotype comes from a man between 40 and 49 years old with primary liver carcinoma and hepatitis B virus infection. Read as DNA, the sequence is TGCAGCGCTTCCCCAGAGGGAGGTACGCAGTATTTT. Protein translation: CSASPEGGTQYF.